The TCR beta chain described here comes from a study of regulatory T cells in long-lasting Graves disease. As for the study in general: Less than 3 months of antithyroid drugs had been taken by newly diagnosed Graves' patients. Study outcomes and limitations: Patients whose Graves' disease persisted exhibited lower TCR diversity than those newly diagnosed.

Combining iRepertoire HTBI primers with Arm-PCR of CDR3 regions, the authors built TCR beta libraries. In TCRdb, the multiplex PCR reads were re-called with MiXCR into one record per CDR3 protein. The sample yields about 540,000 distinct CDR3 sequences, less than 15% seen once. The time point denotes: newly diagnosed GD, antithyroid drugs for less than 3 months. The TCR library was made from RNA that had been extracted from PBMCs in TRIzol. In its sample, this clonotype was seen a few times. The antigen remains undetermined. The CDR3 loop spans 12 amino acids. The V gene's germline CDR1 is SEHNR and CDR2 FQNEAQ (reference sequence). The germline V and J ends were trimmed by 7 bases and 6 bases, with 12 bases remaining between them. These records were also assigned to another study, of T cells in Graves' hyperthyroidism and ophthalmopathy.

The V and J genes are TRBV7-9 and TRBJ1-2; perhaps TRBD1 as D (5 bases). This specimen consisted of peripheral blood mononuclear cells (PBMCs), obtained at new diagnosis, from a patient treated with antithyroid drugs. The TCR originated in a man aged 30-40 years with Graves disease. CDR3 protein: CASTAGLDGYTF. The CDR3 DNA sequence: TGTGCCAGCACCGCGGGACTGGATGGCTACACCTTC.